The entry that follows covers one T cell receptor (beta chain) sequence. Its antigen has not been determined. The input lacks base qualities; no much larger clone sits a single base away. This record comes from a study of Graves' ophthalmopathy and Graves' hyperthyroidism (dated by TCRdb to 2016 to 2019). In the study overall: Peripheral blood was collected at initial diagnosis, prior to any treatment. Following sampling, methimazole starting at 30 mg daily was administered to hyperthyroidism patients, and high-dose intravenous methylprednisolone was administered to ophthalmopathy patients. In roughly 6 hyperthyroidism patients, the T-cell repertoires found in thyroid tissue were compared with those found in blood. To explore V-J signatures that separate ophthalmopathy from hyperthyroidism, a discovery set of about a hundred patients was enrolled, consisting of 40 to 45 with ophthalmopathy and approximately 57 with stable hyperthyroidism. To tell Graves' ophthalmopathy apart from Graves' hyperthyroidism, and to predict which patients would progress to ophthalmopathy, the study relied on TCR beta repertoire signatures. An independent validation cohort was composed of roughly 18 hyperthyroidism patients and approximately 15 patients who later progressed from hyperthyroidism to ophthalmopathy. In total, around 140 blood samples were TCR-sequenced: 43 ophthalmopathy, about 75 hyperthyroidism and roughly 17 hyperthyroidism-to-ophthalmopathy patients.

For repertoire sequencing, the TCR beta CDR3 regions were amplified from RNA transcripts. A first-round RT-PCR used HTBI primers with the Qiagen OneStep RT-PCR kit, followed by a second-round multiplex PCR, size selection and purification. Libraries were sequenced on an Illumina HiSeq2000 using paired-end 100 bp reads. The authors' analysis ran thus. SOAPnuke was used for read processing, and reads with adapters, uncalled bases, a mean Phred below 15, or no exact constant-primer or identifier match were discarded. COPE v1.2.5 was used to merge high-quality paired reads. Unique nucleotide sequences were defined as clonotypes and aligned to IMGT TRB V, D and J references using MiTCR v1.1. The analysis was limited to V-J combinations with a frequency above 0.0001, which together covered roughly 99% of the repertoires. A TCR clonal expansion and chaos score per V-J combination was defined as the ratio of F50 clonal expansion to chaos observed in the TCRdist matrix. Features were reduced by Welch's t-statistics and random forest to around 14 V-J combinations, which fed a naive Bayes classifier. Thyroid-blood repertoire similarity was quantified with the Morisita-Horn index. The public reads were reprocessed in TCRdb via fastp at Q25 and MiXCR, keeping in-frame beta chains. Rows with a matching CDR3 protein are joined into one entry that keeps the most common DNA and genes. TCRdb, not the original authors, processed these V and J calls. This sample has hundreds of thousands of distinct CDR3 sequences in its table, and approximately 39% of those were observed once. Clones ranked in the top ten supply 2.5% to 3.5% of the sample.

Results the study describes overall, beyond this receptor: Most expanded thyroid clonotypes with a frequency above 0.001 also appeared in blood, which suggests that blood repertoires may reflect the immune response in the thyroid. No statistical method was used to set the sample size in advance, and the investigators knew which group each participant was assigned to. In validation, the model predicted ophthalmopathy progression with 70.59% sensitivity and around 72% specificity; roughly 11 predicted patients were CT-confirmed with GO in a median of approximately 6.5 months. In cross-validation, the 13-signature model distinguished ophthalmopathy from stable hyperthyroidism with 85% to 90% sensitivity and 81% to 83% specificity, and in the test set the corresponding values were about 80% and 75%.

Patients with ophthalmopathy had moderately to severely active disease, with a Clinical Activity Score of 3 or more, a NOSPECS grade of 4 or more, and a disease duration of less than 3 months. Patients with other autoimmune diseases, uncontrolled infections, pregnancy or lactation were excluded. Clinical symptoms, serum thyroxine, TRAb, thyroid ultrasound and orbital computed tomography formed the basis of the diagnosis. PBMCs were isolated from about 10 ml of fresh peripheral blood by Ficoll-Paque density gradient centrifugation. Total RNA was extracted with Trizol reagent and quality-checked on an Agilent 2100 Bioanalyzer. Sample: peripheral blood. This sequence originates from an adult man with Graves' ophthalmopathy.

For the CDR3, the sequence is CASSPTREAYGYTF. The base sequence is TGTGCCAGCAGCCCCACGAGGGAGGCCTATGGCTACACCTTC. The V and J genes are TRBV3-1 and TRBJ1-2, with the D segment identity uncertain. Reading the germline V gene (reference sequence) gives CDR1 LGHDT and CDR2 YNNKEL. The junction carries 13 bases between V and J, which are trimmed by 4 bases and 4 bases respectively. From its cysteine to its phenylalanine, the CDR3 spans 14 amino acids. Only the CDR3 portion is preserved as DNA: 42 bases, with reading frame beginning at the first base.